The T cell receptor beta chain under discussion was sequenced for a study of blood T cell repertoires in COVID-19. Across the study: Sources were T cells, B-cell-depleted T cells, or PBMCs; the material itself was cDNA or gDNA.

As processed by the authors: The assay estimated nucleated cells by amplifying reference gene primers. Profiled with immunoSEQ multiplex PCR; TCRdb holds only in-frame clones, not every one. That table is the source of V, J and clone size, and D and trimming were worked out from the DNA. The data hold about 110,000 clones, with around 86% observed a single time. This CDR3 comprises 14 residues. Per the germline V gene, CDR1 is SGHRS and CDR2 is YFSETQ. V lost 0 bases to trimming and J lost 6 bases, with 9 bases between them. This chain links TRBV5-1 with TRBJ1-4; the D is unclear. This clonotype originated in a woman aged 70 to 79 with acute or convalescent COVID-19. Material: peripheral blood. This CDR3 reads CASSLDWAHEKLFF. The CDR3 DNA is TGCGCCAGCAGCTTGGATTGGGCCCATGAAAAACTGTTTTTT.